This entry lists 30 T cell receptor beta chains sequenced from one sample in a study of OX40 agonist ivuxolimab in advanced cancers. Libraries were prepared by immunoSEQ multiplex PCR; TCRdb keeps only in-frame clonotypes and omits some of them. The sample comprises tens of thousands of clones, over 80% of which are singletons, and around 6.8% rests with the top ten. Sequencing was performed on CD4+ or CD8+ T cells sorted from blood, taken in a trial of the OX40 agonist ivuxolimab. The receptor set was obtained from an adult with an advanced solid tumor such as melanoma, head and neck, liver or kidney cancer.

This clone showed up just a few times. The chain joins TRBV9 to TRBJ2-7; D is possibly TRBD1 or TRBD2 (5 bases each). The V gene's germline CDR1 is SGDLS and CDR2 YYNGEE. This CDR3 has 14 residues. Between the trimmed V and J ends, which lost 0 bases and 4 bases, there was a span of 11 bases. CDR3 sequence reads: CASSVAGTGYEQYF. The CDR3 DNA is TGTGCCAGCAGCGTAGCGGGGACCGGGTACGAGCAGTACTTC.

This sequence joins TRBV9 and TRBJ1-1; TRBD1 might be the D (6 bases). Germline CDR1 and CDR2: SGDLS and YYNGEE. V lost 6 bases, J lost 7 bases, and 16 bases lay in between. The CDR3 contains 13 residues. The CDR3 reads CASTAIRTVEAFF. For the CDR3, the DNA is TGTGCCAGCACCGCTATTAGGACAGTTGAAGCTTTCTTT.

This clone came up a few times. The rearrangement links TRBV28 to TRBJ1-4; 7 bases align to TRBD1. Trimming took 4 bases from V and 5 from J; bases not matched to a gene: 7. This CDR3 is built from 15 residues. The germline V gene encodes CDR1 MDHEN and CDR2 SYDVKM. The CDR3 loop is CASSSPGQPNEKLFF. The CDR3 DNA follows: TGTGCCAGCAGTTCTCCGGGACAGCCGAATGAAAAACTGTTTTTT.

This clone was detected a few times. This chain links TRBV5-6 with TRBJ2-2; no reliable D call. The CDR3 runs 14 residues. Germline-derived CDR1 and CDR2 are SGHDT and YYEEEE. Trimming removed 4 bases from V and 11 bases from J, with 18 bases in between. The CDR3 DNA is TGTGCCAGCAGCCGAGTCTCGTTAACAAGCGAGCTGTTTTTT. Translating it yields CASSRVSLTSELFF.

This clone showed up just a few times. The chain recombines TRBV19 with TRBJ2-3; possibly TRBD1 for D (5 bases). V gave up 7 bases and J gave up 2 bases, with 10 bases separating them. Germline assignment: CDR1 LNHDA and CDR2 SQIVND (reference sequence). The CDR3 is made up of 13 amino acids. CDR3 nucleotide sequence: TGTGCCAGTATCGACAGAAACACAGATACGCAGTATTTT. It specifies CASIDRNTDTQYF.

This sequence joins TRBV6-6 and TRBJ1-5; 7 nucleotides line up with TRBD1. The ends lost 2 bases at V and 6 bases at J; junction bases unmatched: 4. Germline CDR1 reads MNHNY; CDR2 reads SVGAGI (reference sequence). The CDR3 sequence is 14 residues long. CDR3 bases: TGTGCCAGCAGTTACGACAGGGACTCTCAGCCCCAGCATTTT. This gives the protein CASSYDRDSQPQHF.

This chain connects TRBV6-5 to TRBJ1-4; tentative D call: TRBD1 (5 bases). This CDR3 is built from 13 residues. CDR1 MNHEY and CDR2 SVGAGI come from the germline V gene. V was shortened by 10 bases and J by 7 bases, with 16 bases between the two germline ends. The CDR3 DNA sequence: TGTGCCACCAGAGGGGTCGCGCCTGAAAAACTGTTTTTT. Protein product: CATRGVAPEKLFF.

This clone occurred once. J is TRBJ2-1 and V is TRBV7-9, with D perhaps matching TRBD1 or TRBD2 (5 bases each). Between the trimmed V and J ends, which lost 2 bases and 3 bases, there was a span of 14 bases. From germline, CDR1 is SEHNR and CDR2 FQNEAQ (reference sequence). There are 16 residues in the CDR3. CDR3 amino acids: CASSLNVGRFYNEQFF. CDR3 coding DNA: TGTGCCAGCAGCTTAAACGTGGGACGGTTCTACAATGAGCAGTTCTTC.

Points on this clone: This sample also contains other DNA sequences that code for the same CDR3. The rearrangement uses TRBV7-9 and TRBJ1-1; TRBD1 agrees at 9 bases. CDR3 length equals 14 residues. CDR1 and CDR2 from the germline V gene are SEHNR and FQNEAQ (reference sequence). The J segment lost 5 bases and the V segment lost 5 bases, leaving 6 bases of the junction unmatched. CDR3 nucleotides: TGTGCCAGCAGCCTAGGACAGGGGTGGACTGAAGCTTTCTTT. Translating gives CASSLGQGWTEAFF.

The chain couples TRBV19 to TRBJ2-7; 7 bases map to TRBD2. The V gene's germline CDR1 is LNHDA and CDR2 SQIVND (reference sequence). The CDR3 runs 17 residues. V trimming: 2 bases; J trimming: 4 bases; junction bases outside the gene matches: 14. The CDR3: CASSIQVSRGSQYEQYF. The CDR3 DNA is TGTGCCAGTAGTATACAGGTTTCTCGCGGGAGTCAGTACGAGCAGTACTTC.

This clone was recorded only once. The J gene is TRBJ2-7, the V gene TRBV5-1; D gene uncertain. CDR1 and CDR2 (germline): SGHRS, YFSETQ. This CDR3 comprises 15 residues. Trimming removed 4 bases from V and 2 bases from J, with 16 bases in between. The CDR3 loop is CASSIIDGTAYEQYF. The CDR3 bases are TGCGCCAGCAGCATCATCGACGGAACAGCCTACGAGCAGTACTTC.

The CDR3 nucleotides read TGTGCCAGCAGCGGCGTCGACCCTGGGGGGGGATCCTGGGCGAACACTGAAGCTTTCTTT. Protein sequence: CASSGVDPGGGSWANTEAFF. The chain is built from TRBV9 and TRBJ1-1, with D possibly matching TRBD1 (5 bases). This CDR3 has 20 residues. CDR1 is SGDLS, CDR2 YYNGEE, per germline. V gave up 3 bases and J gave up 1 base, with 28 bases separating them.

V is TRBV18 and J is TRBJ2-7, with D unresolved. CDR1 and CDR2 from the germline V gene are KGHSH and LQKENI. This CDR3 contains 15 residues. With 0 bases removed from V and 3 bases from J, the gap between germline ends came to 12 bases. CDR3 coding DNA: TGTGCCAGCTCACCACCAGTCTCCTACCACTACGAGCAGTACTTC. Protein: CASSPPVSYHYEQYF.

The chain links TRBV6-5 to TRBJ1-4, with D possibly matching TRBD1 (6 bases). CDR1 is MNHEY, CDR2 SVGAGI, per germline. The CDR3 covers 14 residues. The V end lost 5 bases, the J end lost 8 bases, and 15 bases lay between the germline ends. The CDR3 protein is CASSQQGLGEKLFF. The CDR3 nucleotides read TGTGCCAGCAGTCAACAGGGTTTAGGGGAAAAACTGTTTTTT.

DNA for the CDR3: TGTGCCACCGGACAGGGGGTAGAGACCCAGTACTTC. Protein product: CATGQGVETQYF. The chain links TRBV2 to TRBJ2-5, with 10 bases fitting TRBD1. The CDR3 is 12 residues long. V shed 10 bases and J 4 bases; nucleotides not matched to a gene: 3. Germline V gene sequence: CDR1 SNHLY, CDR2 FYNNEI.

In this sample, this clone turned up a few times. The rearrangement links TRBV9 to TRBJ2-7; 12 nucleotides agree with TRBD2. The CDR3 length is 18 residues. Germline-derived CDR1 and CDR2 are SGDLS and YYNGEE. V shed 1 base, J shed 3 bases, and the junction held 11 bases outside the gene matches. CDR3 DNA: TGTGCCAGCAGCGTATTCCTGACTAGCGGGAGAAACATCTACGAGCAGTACTTC. Its protein product is CASSVFLTSGRNIYEQYF.

The V call is TRBV5-1, the J call TRBJ2-1, with no clear D. The CDR3 spans 14 residues. Trimming left V 0 bases short and J 8 bases short, with 12 bases between. Germline lookup yields CDR1 SGHRS and CDR2 YFSETQ. The CDR3 nucleotides are TGCGCCAGCAGCTTGGCCCAGGATGGAGATGAGCAGTTCTTC. Translated, it gives CASSLAQDGDEQFF.

The chain employs TRBV5-6 and TRBJ2-5; no reliable D call. Germline loops: CDR1 SGHDT, CDR2 YYEEEE. Trimming took 4 bases from V and 0 from J, leaving 13 bases between them. This CDR3 has 15 amino acids. The CDR3 is CASSPIWQYQETQYF. For the CDR3, the DNA is TGTGCCAGCAGCCCGATCTGGCAATACCAAGAGACCCAGTACTTC.

The chain couples TRBV10-2 to TRBJ2-7, with unresolved D. The CDR3 is made up of 11 amino acids. V lost 5 bases to trimming and J lost 4 bases, with 6 bases between them. The germline CDR1 and CDR2 sequences are WSHSY and SAAADI. CDR3 protein: CASSPGYEQYF. The CDR3 DNA sequence: TGCGCCAGCAGTCCCGGATACGAGCAGTACTTC.

The rearrangement links TRBV18 to TRBJ1-5; no firm D call. This CDR3 comprises 16 residues. Germline V CDR1 and CDR2: KGHSH, LQKENI. The V gene lost 6 bases and the J gene lost 0 bases, with 15 bases spanning the gap. CDR3 sequence: CASSERADHSNQPQHF. The CDR3 coding sequence is TGTGCCAGCTCCGAACGGGCCGACCATAGCAATCAGCCCCAGCATTTT.

As concerns this clone: Compared with germline, one end of the junction differs, possibly owing to a read error. This chain links TRBV19 with TRBJ1-2, with a weak D call TRBD1 (6 bases). Germline loops: CDR1 LNHDA, CDR2 SQIVND (reference sequence). The CDR3 spans 14 residues. The CDR3, as DNA: TGTACCAGTAGTATTTTGGACAGTAACTATGGCTACACCTTC. As protein: CTSSILDSNYGYTF.

This clone was detected only a few times. The rearrangement joins TRBV20-1 to TRBJ1-1; D remains ambiguous. V was cut by 5 bases and J by 4 bases, with 8 bases left in between. This CDR3 spans 11 amino acids. Germline loops: CDR1 DFQATT, CDR2 SNEGSKA (reference sequence). CDR3 DNA sequence: TGCAGTGCTTGGGGTATCACTGAAGCTTTCTTT. As protein: CSAWGITEAFF.

This clone has more than one count but fewer than ten. The chain links TRBV19 to TRBJ1-5; 11 nucleotides match TRBD1. The germline V gene has CDR1 LNHDA and CDR2 SQIVND (reference sequence). This CDR3 region has 12 residues. V lost 10 bases and J lost 7; bases outside the gene matches: 3. Here the CDR3 reads CATRTGGQPQHF. In DNA form, the CDR3 reads TGTGCCACCCGGACAGGGGGCCAGCCCCAGCATTTT. The full variable domain, completed using reference TRBV19 and TRBJ1-5, is DGGITQSPKYLFRKEGQNVTLSCEQNLNHDAMYWYRQDPGQGLRLIYYSQIVNDFQKGDIAEGYSVSREKKESFPLTVTSAQKNPTAFYLCATRTGGQPQHFGDGTRLSIL.

Here the CDR3 DNA reads TGTGCCAGCAGCGGATCTTCGAGAAACACCATATATTTT. It encodes CASSGSSRNTIYF. This chain links TRBV9 with TRBJ1-3; no clear D. With 3 bases removed from V and 5 bases from J, the gap between germline ends came to 9 bases. The CDR3 runs to 13 residues. Germline V gene data show CDR1 as SGDLS and CDR2 as YYNGEE.

The chain employs TRBV7-2 and TRBJ2-3; 7 bases agree with TRBD2. V lost 5 bases, J lost 3 bases, and 5 bases stayed unmatched. Germline V lookup: CDR1 SGHTA, CDR2 FQGNSA. The CDR3 runs to 14 residues. The CDR3 protein is CASSPSRETDTQYF. The CDR3 DNA is TGTGCCAGCAGCCCCTCGCGGGAGACAGATACGCAGTATTTT.

The J gene is TRBJ1-2, the V gene TRBV9, with D possibly matching TRBD1 (5 bases). From germline, CDR1 is SGDLS and CDR2 YYNGEE. This CDR3 is 12 amino acids long. V was clipped by 3 bases and J by 8 bases, with 11 bases between them. The CDR3 is CASSGDSGGYTF. The CDR3 DNA reads TGTGCCAGCAGCGGAGACAGTGGAGGCTACACCTTC.

This clone has a single count. The chain combines TRBV29-1 with TRBJ2-5, with D unresolved. Trimming cost V 1 base and J 1 base, with 1 base left between them. The CDR3 is 11 residues long. The germline V gene encodes CDR1 SQVTM and CDR2 ANQGSEA. In DNA form, the CDR3 reads TGCAGCGTTGAAGTCCAAGAGACCCAGTACTTC. It translates to CSVEVQETQYF.

Points on this clone: Other nucleotide sequences in the sample specify the same CDR3. The V gene is TRBV18, the J gene TRBJ1-2; possible D gene TRBD1, 5 bases. The germline gives CDR1 KGHSH, CDR2 LQKENI. CDR3 length: 13 residues. Trimming took off 6 bases at V and 1 base at J, with 9 bases between the two ends. DNA for the CDR3: TGTGCCAGCTCCCCTGACAGTAACTATGGCTACACCTTC. Amino acid sequence: CASSPDSNYGYTF.

The genes are TRBV4-1 and TRBJ2-5; D possibly matches TRBD1 or TRBD2 (5 bases each). The V end was cut by 4 bases, the J end by 5 bases, with 17 bases between. Germline values: CDR1 MGHRA, CDR2 YSYEKL. This CDR3 contains 15 residues. This chain's CDR3 is CASSRQGREGETQYF. The CDR3 DNA sequence: TGCGCCAGCAGCCGTCAGGGTCGCGAGGGGGAGACCCAGTACTTC.

The chain uses TRBV6-1 and TRBJ2-3; TRBD2 matches at 8 bases. V gave up 7 bases and J gave up 7 bases; unmatched junction bases: 13. This CDR3 region has 15 residues. The germline gives CDR1 MNHNS, CDR2 SASEGT. CDR3 sequence reads: CASTEGGTSLYTQYF. The CDR3 nucleotides are TGTGCCAGCACCGAAGGGGGGACTAGTCTCTATACGCAGTATTTT.